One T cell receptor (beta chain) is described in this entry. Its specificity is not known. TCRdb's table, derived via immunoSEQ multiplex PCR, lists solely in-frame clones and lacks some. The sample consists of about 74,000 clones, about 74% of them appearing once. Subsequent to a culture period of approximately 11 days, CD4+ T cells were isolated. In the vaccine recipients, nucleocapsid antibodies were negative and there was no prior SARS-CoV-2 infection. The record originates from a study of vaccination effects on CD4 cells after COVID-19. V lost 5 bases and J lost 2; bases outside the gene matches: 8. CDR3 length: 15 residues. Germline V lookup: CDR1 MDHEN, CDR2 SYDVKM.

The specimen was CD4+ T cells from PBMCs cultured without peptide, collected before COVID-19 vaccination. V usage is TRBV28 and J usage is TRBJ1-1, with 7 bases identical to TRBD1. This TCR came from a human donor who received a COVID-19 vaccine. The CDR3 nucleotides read TGTGCCAGCAGTCCCCGGACAGGTGGTAACACTGAAGCTTTCTTT. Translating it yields CASSPRTGGNTEAFF. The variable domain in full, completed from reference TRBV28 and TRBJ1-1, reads DVKVTQSSRYLVKRTGEKVFLECVQDMDHENMFWYRQDPGLGLRLIYFSYDVKMKEKGDIPEGYSVSREKKERFSLILESASTNQTSMYLCASSPRTGGNTEAFFGQGTRLTVV.